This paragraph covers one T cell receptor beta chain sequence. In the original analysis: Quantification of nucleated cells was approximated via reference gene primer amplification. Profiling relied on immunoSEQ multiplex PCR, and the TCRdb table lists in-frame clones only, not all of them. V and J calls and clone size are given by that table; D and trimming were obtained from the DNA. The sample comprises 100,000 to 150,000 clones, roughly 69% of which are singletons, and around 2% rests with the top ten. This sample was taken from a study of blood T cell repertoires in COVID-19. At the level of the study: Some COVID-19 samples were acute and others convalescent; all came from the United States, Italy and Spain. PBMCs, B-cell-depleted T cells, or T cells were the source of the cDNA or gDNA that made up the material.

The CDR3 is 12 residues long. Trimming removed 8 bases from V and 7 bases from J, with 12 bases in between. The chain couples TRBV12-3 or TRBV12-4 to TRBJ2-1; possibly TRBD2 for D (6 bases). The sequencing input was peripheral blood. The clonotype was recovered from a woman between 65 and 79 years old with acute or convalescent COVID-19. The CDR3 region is CASRGARNEQFF. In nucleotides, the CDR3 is TGTGCCAGCCGCGGGGCCCGGAATGAGCAGTTCTTC.